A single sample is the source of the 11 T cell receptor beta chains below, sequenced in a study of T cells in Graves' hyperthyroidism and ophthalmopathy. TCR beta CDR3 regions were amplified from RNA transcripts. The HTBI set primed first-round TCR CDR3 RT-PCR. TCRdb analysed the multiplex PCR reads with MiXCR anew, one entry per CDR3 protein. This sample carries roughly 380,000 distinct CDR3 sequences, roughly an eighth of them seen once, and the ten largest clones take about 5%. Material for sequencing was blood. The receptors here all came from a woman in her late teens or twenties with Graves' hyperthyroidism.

This CDR3 is CASSVDGQVGNEQFF. For the CDR3, the DNA is TGTGCCAGCAGCGTAGATGGTCAAGTCGGAAATGAGCAGTTCTTC. The V gene is TRBV9, the J gene TRBJ2-1; D is ambiguous. The germline V and J ends were trimmed by 0 bases and 7 bases, with 14 bases remaining between them. The CDR3 spans 15 residues. Germline assignment: CDR1 SGDLS and CDR2 YYNGEE. The complete variable domain, with remaining parts taken from reference TRBV9 and TRBJ2-1, reads DSGVTQTPKHLITATGQRVTLRCSPRSGDLSVYWYQQSLDQGLQFLIQYYNGEERAKGNILERFSAQQFPDLHSELNLSSLELGDSALYFCASSVDGQVGNEQFFGPGTRLTVL.

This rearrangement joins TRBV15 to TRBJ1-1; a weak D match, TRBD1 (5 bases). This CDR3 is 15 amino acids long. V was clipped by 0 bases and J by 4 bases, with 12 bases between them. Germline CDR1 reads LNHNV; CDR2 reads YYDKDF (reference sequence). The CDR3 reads CATSRDGGSGTEAFF. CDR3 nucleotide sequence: TGTGCCACCAGCAGAGATGGGGGGTCGGGCACTGAAGCTTTCTTT.

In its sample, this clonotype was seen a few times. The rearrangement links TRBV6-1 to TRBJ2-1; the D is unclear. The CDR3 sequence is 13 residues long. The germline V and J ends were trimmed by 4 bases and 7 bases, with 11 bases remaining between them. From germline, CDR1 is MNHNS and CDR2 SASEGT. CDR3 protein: CASSVRVANEQFF. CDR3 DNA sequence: TGTGCCAGCAGTGTCCGAGTAGCAAATGAGCAGTTCTTC.

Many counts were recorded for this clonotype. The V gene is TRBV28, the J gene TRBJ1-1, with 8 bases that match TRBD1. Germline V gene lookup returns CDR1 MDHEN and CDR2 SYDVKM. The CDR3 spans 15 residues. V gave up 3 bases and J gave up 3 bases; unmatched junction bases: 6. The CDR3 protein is CASSLAGQGHTEAFF. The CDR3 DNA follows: TGTGCCAGCAGTTTGGCAGGACAGGGACACACTGAAGCTTTCTTT.

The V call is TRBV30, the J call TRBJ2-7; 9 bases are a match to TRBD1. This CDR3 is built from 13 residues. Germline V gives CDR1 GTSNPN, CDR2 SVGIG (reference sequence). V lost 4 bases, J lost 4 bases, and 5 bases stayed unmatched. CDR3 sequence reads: CAWTQDRGYEQYF. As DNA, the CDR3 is TGTGCCTGGACCCAGGACAGGGGATACGAGCAGTACTTC.

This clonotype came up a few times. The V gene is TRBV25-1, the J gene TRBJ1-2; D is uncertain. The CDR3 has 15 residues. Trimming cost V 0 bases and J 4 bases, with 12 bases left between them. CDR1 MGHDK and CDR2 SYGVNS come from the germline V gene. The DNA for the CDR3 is TGTGCCAGCAGTGAATATGGCCACCCTTTCTATGGCTACACCTTC. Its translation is CASSEYGHPFYGYTF.

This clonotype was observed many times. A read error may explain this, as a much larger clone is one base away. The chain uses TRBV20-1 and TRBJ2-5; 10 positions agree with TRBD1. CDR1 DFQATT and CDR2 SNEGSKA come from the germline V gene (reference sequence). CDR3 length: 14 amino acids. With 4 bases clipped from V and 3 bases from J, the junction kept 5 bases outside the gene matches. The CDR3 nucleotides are TGCAGTGCTAAAGCCGGGACAGGGGAAGAGACCCAGTACTTC. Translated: CSAKAGTGEETQYF.

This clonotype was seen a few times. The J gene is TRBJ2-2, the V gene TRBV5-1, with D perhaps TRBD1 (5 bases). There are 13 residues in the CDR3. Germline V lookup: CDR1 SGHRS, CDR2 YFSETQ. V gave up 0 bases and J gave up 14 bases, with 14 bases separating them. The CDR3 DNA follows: TGCGCCAGCAGCTTGGCAGGGAATAAGGATCTGTTTTTT. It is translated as CASSLAGNKDLFF.

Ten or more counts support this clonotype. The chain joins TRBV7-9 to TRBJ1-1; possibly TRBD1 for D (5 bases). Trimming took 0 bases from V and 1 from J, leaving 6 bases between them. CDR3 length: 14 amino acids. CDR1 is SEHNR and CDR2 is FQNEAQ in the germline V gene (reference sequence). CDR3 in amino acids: CASSLATANTEAFF. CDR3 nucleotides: TGTGCCAGCAGCTTAGCGACAGCGAACACTGAAGCTTTCTTT. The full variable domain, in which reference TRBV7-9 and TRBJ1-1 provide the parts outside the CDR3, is DTGVSQNPRHKITKRGQNVTFRCDPISEHNRLYWYRQTLGQGPEFLTYFQNEAQLEKSRLLSDRFSAERPKGSFSTLEIQRTEQGDSAMYLCASSLATANTEAFFGQGTRLTVV.

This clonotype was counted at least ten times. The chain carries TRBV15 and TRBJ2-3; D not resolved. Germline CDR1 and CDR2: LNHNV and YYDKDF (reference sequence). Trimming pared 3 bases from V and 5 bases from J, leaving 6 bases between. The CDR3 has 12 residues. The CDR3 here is CATSSIGDTQYF. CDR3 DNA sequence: TGTGCCACCAGCAGCATTGGAGATACGCAGTATTTT.

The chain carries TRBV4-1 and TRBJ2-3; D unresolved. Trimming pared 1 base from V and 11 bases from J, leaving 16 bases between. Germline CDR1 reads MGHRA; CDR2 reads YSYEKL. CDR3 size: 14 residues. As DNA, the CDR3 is TGCGCCAGCAGCCAAGTTCTCGGGCTCCAAAAGCAGTATTTT. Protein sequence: CASSQVLGLQKQYF.